Included here is one T cell receptor beta chain sequence, with context. Its antigen is unknown. Base qualities are not recorded, but no much larger clone differs from it by a single base. The sample is drawn from a study of a mutant IDH1 vaccine in newly diagnosed glioma (dated by TCRdb to the early 2020s). A note on the overall study: Of the approximately 34 patients who were treated, about 60% were male and approximately 38% were female, and the mean age was around 40 years. Before enrollment, most patients had been given radiochemotherapy with temozolomide as standard therapy, while the rest had received either radiotherapy alone or temozolomide alone. Six visits were used for peripheral blood collection: V03 (baseline), V05, V07, V10, V12 and V13. For exploratory analyses, some 24 treated patients had longitudinal TCRB deep sequencing done wherever samples were available. Study-level results and caveats: According to the authors, sample limitations meant that analyses of patient blood samples could not be reproduced. Selection of PBMC samples for TCRB deep sequencing was based on availability. Pseudoprogression appeared unrelated to alterations in the top peripheral T cell clonotypes detected by TCRB sequencing. Across multiple MHC alleles, vaccine-induced immune responses were seen in around 93% of patients.

In the paper's terms, the time point label means: baseline, week 1 (first vaccination visit). The treatment or condition label, as the study defines it: pre-vaccination baseline after standard-of-care therapy. The donors had newly diagnosed IDH1-mutant astrocytomas of WHO grade 3 or 4 that showed loss of nuclear ATRX. The samples were drawn from NOA16, a multicentre, single-arm, open-label phase I trial in Germany that tested a mutant IDH1 peptide vaccine in humans for the first time. For immunogenicity testing, the blood drawn at visit V03 was used as the baseline sample. Genomic DNA for TCRB sequencing was extracted from EDTA blood using the DNeasy Blood and Tissue Kit. Receptors were amplified or captured by the immunoSEQ multiplex PCR assay. Rearranged TCR beta chain sequences were amplified with the hsTCRB Kit following the manufacturer's protocol. An Illumina MiSeq was used to sequence the TCRB libraries. The authors processed their data as follows. The proprietary platform of the kit vendor was used for demultiplexing, trimming and gene mapping. TCRdb took over this immuneACCESS table, retaining in-frame rearrangements with V and J assigned. Such tables are incomplete; in checked studies, under half of the missing clones stem from an unresolved V gene, and the remainder is unexplained. Clonal size and the V and J genes are those of that table, whereas D and trimming came from the DNA. Within this sample are 60,000 to 75,000 clones, with around 88% of them counted one time only. Of the sample, approximately 4.5% falls within the top ten clones.

CDR1 and CDR2, looked up from the germline V gene (reference sequence), are SGHKS and YYEKEE. The junction shows trimming of 7 bases on V and 2 bases on J, plus 6 bases between the germline ends. From its cysteine to its phenylalanine, the CDR3 spans 11 amino acids. Only the CDR3 portion is preserved as DNA: 33 bases, with reading frame beginning at the first base. The TCR sequence derives from a woman younger than 30 with glioma. Some clones in this sample may be carry-over from other donors' samples. The sample here was peripheral blood mononuclear cells (PBMCs), taken from a glioma patient treated with radiotherapy, temozolomide or both. The sequence joins TRBV5-5 to TRBJ1-1, with the D gene not confidently named. The CDR3 reads CASAFNTEAFF. Here is the DNA: TGTGCCAGCGCCTTCAACACTGAAGCTTTCTTT.